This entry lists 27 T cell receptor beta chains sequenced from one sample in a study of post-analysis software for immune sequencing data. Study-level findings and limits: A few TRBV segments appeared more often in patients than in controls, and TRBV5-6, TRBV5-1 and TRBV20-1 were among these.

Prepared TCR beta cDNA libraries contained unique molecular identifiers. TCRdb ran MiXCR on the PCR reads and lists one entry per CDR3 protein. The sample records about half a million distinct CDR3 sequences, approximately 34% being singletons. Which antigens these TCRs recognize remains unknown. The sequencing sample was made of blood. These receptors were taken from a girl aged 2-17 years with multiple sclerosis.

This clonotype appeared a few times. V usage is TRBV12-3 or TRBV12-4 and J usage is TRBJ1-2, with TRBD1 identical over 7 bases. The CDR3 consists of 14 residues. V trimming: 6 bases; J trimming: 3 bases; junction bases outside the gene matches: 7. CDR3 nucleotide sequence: TGTGCCAGCAGACCGACAGGGCCTGACTATGGCTACACCTTC. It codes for CASRPTGPDYGYTF.

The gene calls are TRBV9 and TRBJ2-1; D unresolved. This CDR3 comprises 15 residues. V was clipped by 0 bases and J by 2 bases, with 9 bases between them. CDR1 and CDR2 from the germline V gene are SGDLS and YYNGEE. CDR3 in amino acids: CASSVGRSPYNEQFF. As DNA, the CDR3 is TGTGCCAGCAGCGTAGGACGCTCCCCCTACAATGAGCAGTTCTTC.

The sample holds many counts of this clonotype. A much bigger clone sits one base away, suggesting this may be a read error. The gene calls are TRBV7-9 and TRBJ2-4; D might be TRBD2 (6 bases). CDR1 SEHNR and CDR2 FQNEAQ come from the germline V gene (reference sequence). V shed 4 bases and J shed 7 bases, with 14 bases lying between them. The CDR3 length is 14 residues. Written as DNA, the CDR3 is TGTGCCAGCAGCTGTGTGGGGACTCCTAACATTCAGTACTTC. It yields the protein CASSCVGTPNIQYF.

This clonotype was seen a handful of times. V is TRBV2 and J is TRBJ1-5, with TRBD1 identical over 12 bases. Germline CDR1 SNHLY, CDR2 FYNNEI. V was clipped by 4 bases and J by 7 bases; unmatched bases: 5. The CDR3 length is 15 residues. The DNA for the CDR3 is TGTGCCAGCAGTGGAGGGACAGGGGGCTGGCAGCCCCAGCATTTT. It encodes CASSGGTGGWQPQHF.

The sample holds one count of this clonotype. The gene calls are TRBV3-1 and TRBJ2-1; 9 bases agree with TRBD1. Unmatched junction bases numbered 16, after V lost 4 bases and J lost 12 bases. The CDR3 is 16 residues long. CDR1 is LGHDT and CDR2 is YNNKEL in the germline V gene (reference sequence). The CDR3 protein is CASSPPGQGFHDGQFF. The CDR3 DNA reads TGTGCCAGCAGCCCCCCGGGACAGGGCTTCCACGATGGGCAGTTCTTC.

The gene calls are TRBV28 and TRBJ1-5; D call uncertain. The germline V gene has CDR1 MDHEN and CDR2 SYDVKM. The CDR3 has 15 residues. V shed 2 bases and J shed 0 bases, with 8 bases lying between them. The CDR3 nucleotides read TGTGCCAGCAGTTTACCCCGACATAGCAATCAGCCCCAGCATTTT. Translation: CASSLPRHSNQPQHF.

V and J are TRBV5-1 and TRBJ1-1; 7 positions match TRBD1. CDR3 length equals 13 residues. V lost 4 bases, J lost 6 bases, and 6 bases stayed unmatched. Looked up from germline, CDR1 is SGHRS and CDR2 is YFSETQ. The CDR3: CASSLTGVPEAFF. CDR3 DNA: TGCGCCAGCAGCCTTACAGGGGTCCCTGAAGCTTTCTTT.

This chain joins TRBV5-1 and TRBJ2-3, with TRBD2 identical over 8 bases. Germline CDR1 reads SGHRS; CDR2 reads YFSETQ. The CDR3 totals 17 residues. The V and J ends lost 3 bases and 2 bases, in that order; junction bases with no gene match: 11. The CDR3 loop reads CASSYFSSGGITDTQYF. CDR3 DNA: TGCGCCAGCAGCTACTTTTCTTCGGGGGGGATCACAGATACGCAGTATTTT.

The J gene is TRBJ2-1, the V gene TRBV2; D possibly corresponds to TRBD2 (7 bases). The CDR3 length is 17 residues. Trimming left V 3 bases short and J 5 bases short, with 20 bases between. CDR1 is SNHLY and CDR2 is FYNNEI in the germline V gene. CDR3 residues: CASSERRGASQNNEQFF. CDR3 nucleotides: TGTGCCAGCAGTGAGCGCCGGGGGGCCTCCCAAAACAATGAGCAGTTCTTC.

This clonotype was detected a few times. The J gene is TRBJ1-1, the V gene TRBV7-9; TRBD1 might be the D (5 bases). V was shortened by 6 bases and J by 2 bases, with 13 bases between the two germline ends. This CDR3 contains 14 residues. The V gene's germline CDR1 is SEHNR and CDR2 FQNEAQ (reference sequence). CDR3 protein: CASRADGQNTEAFF. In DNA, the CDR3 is TGTGCCAGCAGGGCAGACGGACAAAACACTGAAGCTTTCTTT.

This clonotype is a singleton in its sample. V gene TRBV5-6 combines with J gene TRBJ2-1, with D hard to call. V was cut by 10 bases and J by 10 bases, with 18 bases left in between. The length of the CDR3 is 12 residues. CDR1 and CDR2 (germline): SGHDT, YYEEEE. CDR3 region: CAGTLDPREQFF. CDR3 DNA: TGTGCCGGCACCCTTGATCCCAGGGAGCAGTTCTTC. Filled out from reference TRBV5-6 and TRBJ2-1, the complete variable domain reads DAGVTQSPTHLIKTRGQQVTLRCSPKSGHDTVSWYQQALGQGPQFIFQYYEEEERQRGNFPDRFSGHQFPNYSSELNVNALLLGDSALYLCAGTLDPREQFFGPGTRLTVL.

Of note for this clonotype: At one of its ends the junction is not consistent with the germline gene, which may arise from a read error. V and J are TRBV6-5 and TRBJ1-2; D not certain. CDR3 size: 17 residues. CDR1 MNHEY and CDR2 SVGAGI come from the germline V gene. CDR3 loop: CANSYSAGLSTNYGYTF. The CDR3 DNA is TGTGCCAACAGTTACTCGGCCGGGCTGAGTACTAACTATGGCTACACCTTC.

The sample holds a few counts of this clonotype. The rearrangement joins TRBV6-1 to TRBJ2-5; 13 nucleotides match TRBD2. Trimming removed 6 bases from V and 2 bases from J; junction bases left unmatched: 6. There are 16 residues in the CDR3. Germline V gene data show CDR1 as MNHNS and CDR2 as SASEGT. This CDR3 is CASRVTSGGIQETQYF. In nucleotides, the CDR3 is TGTGCCAGCAGGGTGACTAGCGGGGGGATACAAGAGACCCAGTACTTC.

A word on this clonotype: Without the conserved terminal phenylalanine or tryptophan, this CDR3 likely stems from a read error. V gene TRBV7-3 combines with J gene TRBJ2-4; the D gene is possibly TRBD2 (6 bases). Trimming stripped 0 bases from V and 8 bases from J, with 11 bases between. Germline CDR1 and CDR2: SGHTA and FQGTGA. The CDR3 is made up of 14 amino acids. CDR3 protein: CASSLTGGMDIQYC. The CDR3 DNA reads TGTGCCAGCAGCTTAACGGGGGGTATGGACATTCAGTACTGC.

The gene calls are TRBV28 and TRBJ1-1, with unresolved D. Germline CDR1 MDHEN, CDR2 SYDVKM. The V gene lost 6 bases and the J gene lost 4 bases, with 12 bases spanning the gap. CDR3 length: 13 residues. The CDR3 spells CASRLKGPTEAFF. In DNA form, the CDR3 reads TGTGCCAGCAGACTTAAGGGCCCCACTGAAGCTTTCTTT. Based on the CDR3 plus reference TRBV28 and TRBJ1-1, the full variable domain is DVKVTQSSRYLVKRTGEKVFLECVQDMDHENMFWYRQDPGLGLRLIYFSYDVKMKEKGDIPEGYSVSREKKERFSLILESASTNQTSMYLCASRLKGPTEAFFGQGTRLTVV.

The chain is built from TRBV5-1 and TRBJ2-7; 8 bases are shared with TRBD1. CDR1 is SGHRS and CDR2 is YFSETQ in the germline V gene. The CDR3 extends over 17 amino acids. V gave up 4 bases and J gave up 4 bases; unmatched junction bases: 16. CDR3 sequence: CASSKNTRDRLAYEQYF. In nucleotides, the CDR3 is TGCGCCAGCAGCAAGAACACCCGGGACAGGTTAGCGTACGAGCAGTACTTC. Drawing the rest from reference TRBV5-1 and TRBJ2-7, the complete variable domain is KAGVTQTPRYLIKTRGQQVTLSCSPISGHRSVSWYQQTPGQGLQFLFEYFSETQRNKGNFPGRFSGRQFSNSRSEMNVSTLELGDSALYLCASSKNTRDRLAYEQYFGPGTRLTVT.

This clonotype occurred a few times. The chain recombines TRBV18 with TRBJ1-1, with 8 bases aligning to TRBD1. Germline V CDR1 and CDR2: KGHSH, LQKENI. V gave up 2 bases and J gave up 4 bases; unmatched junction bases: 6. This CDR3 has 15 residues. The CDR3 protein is CASSPGTGRFTEAFF. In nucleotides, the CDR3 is TGTGCCAGCTCACCAGGGACAGGTCGGTTCACTGAAGCTTTCTTT.

The DNA for the CDR3 is TGTGCTAGTGGTTTGGGAAAGAAGCACCCCAAAAACATTCAGTACTTC. It codes for CASGLGKKHPKNIQYF. The chain employs TRBV12-5 and TRBJ2-7; no reliable D call. The DNA end is more similar to TRBJ2-4, so the J call may be wrong. There are 16 residues in the CDR3. Germline assignment: CDR1 LGHNT and CDR2 FRNRAP.

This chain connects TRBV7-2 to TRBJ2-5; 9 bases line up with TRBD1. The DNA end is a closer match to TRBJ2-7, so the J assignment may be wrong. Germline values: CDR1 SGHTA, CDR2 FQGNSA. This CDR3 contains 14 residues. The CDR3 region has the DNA TGTGCCAGCAGACAGGGGGCCCCCTACCACGAGCAGTACTTC. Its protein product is CASRQGAPYHEQYF.

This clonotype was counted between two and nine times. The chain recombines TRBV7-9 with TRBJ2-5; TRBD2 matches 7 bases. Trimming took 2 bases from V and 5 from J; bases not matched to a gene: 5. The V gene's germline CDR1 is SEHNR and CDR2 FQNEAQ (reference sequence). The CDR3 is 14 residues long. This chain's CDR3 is CASSLYSGGETQYF. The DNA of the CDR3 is TGTGCCAGCAGCTTATACTCCGGGGGGGAGACCCAGTACTTC.

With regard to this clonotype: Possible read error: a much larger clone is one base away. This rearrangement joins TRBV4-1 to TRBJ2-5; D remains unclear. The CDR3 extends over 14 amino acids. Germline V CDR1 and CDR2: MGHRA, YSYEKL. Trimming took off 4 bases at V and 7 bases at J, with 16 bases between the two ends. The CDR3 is CASSRDWQVGTQYF. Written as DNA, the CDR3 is TGCGCCAGCAGCCGAGATTGGCAGGTCGGGACCCAGTACTTC.

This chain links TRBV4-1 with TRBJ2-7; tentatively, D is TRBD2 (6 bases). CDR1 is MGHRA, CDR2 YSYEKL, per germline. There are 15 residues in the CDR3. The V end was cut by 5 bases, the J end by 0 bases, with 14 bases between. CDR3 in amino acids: CASSYITGASYEQYF. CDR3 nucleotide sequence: TGCGCCAGCAGCTATATTACGGGAGCCTCCTACGAGCAGTACTTC.

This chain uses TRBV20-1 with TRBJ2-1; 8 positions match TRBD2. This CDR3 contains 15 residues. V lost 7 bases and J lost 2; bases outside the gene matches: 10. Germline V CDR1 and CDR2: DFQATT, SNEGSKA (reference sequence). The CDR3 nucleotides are TGCAGTGTAAGAGCGGGGGCTGCAACCTACAATGAGCAGTTCTTC. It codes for CSVRAGAATYNEQFF.

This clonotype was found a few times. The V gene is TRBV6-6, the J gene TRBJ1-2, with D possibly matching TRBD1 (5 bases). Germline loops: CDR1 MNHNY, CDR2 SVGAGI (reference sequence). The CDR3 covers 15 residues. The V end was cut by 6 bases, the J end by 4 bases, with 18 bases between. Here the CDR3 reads CASRPRDSVLYGYTF. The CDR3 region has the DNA TGTGCCAGCAGACCTCGGGACTCAGTCCTCTATGGCTACACCTTC.

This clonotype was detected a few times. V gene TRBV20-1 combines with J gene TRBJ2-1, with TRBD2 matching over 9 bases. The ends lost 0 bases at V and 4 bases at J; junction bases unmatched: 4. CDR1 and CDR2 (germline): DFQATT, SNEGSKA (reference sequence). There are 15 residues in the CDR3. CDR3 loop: CSARDFAGGYNEQFF. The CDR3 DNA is TGCAGTGCTAGAGATTTCGCGGGGGGGTACAATGAGCAGTTCTTC.

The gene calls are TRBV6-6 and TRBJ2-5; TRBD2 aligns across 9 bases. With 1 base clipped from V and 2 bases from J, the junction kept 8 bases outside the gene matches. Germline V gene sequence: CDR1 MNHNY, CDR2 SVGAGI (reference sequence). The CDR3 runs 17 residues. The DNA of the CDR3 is TGTGCCAGCAGTTACTGGGCTAGCGGGGCCCAACAAGAGACCCAGTACTTC. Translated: CASSYWASGAQQETQYF.

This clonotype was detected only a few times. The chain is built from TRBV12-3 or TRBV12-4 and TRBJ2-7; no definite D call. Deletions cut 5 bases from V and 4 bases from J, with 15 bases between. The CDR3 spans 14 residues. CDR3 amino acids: CASSPRAGVYEQYF. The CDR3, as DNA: TGTGCCAGCAGTCCAAGAGCTGGGGTTTACGAGCAGTACTTC.